These 5 T cell receptor beta chains were all obtained from the same sample, sequenced in a study of cytomegalovirus exposure and HLA in healthy donors. In the PCR, 60 Vbeta and 13 Jbeta primers were used. TCRdb's copy holds only in-frame clones and misses some; the assay was immunoSEQ multiplex PCR. The sample has 180,000 or so clones; around 85% are singletons. The specimen was PBMCs. These receptors all come from a man between 18 and 35 years old in good health and CMV-seropositive.

V and J are TRBV5-1 and TRBJ2-5, with D possibly matching TRBD1 (6 bases). V shed 4 bases and J shed 8 bases, with 15 bases lying between them. The germline CDR1 and CDR2 sequences are SGHRS and YFSETQ. The CDR3 is 13 amino acids. The CDR3 region has the DNA TGCGCCAGCAGCCTGGGACAAAAGAATACCCAGTACTTC. Amino acid sequence: CASSLGQKNTQYF.

V gene TRBV19 combines with J gene TRBJ1-2, with 7 bases fitting TRBD1. CDR1 and CDR2 (germline): LNHDA, SQIVND (reference sequence). This CDR3 spans 13 amino acids. With 4 bases clipped from V and 4 bases from J, the junction kept 3 bases outside the gene matches. CDR3 bases: TGTGCCAGTAGTAGGGGACAGATCTATGGCTACACCTTC. Translation gives CASSRGQIYGYTF.

This chain joins TRBV7-2 and TRBJ2-6; 8 bases fit TRBD2. The CDR3 totals 19 residues. Germline V gene data show CDR1 as SGHTA and CDR2 as FQGNSA. J was trimmed by 1 base and V by 5 bases; bases with no gene match: 13. In DNA, the CDR3 is TGTGCCAGCAGCCCAAGGGTAGTAGCGGGGAGATCTGGGGCCAACGTCCTGACTTTC. Protein: CASSPRVVAGRSGANVLTF.

The J gene is TRBJ2-2, the V gene TRBV7-2; TRBD2 might be the D (7 bases). Trimming cost V 8 bases and J 4 bases, with 17 bases left between them. The CDR3 extends over 15 amino acids. Germline CDR1 SGHTA, CDR2 FQGNSA. The CDR3 DNA reads TGTGCCAGCCGCGGGGGCGGGAGCCTCACCGGGGAGCTGTTTTTT. Its protein is CASRGGGSLTGELFF. The full variable domain, with the rest looked up from reference TRBV7-2 and TRBJ2-2, is GAGVSQSPSNKVTEKGKDVELRCDPISGHTALYWYRQSLGQGLEFLIYFQGNSAPDKSGLPSDRFSAERTGGSVSTLTIQRTQQEDSAVYLCASRGGGSLTGELFFGEGSRLTVL.

The V call is TRBV1, the J call TRBJ2-1; TRBD2, the table's D call, lacks a check against the DNA. TRBV1 is assigned pseudogene status. The CDR3 consists of 16 residues. DNA of the CDR3: TGCACCAGCAGCCAAGGTACGGGGGAATCCTACAATGAGCAGTTCTTC. It is translated as CTSSQGTGESYNEQFF.